One and the same sample provided the 16 T cell receptor beta chains below, sequenced in a study of blood T cells in healthy people across ages. Then a second PCR, running roughly 7 to 11 cycles, was carried out with a sample-barcoded 5' primer and a J-beta primer mix. A single record per CDR3 protein comes from TCRdb applying MiXCR to the 5' RACE reads. The sample contains nearly 1 million distinct CDR3 sequences, about 51% of which appear only once. Sequencing used blood. These receptors originate from an older woman in good health.

The chain is built from TRBV7-8 and TRBJ2-5; 11 positions match TRBD1. Losses at the gene ends were 1 base for V and 11 bases for J; bases not matched to a gene: 12. The germline gives CDR1 SGHVS, CDR2 FQNEAQ. The CDR3 covers 16 residues. This CDR3 is CASSLERTGGLDEQYF. The DNA of the CDR3 is TGTGCCAGCAGCTTAGAGCGGACAGGGGGCCTGGATGAGCAGTACTTC.

The V call is TRBV28, the J call TRBJ1-2; D gene uncertain. The CDR3 loop spans 15 amino acids. The V end lost 8 bases, the J end lost 0 bases, and 16 bases lay between the germline ends. From germline, CDR1 is MDHEN and CDR2 SYDVKM. CDR3 in DNA: TGTGCCAGCCATAGTATCGGGCAATCTAACTATGGCTACACCTTC. This translates into CASHSIGQSNYGYTF.

The rearrangement joins TRBV24-1 to TRBJ2-7; 10 bases map to TRBD2. The germline gives CDR1 KGHDR, CDR2 SFDVKD. The V segment lost 2 bases and the J segment 2 bases; nucleotides outside the gene matches: 2. This CDR3 has 15 residues. CDR3 sequence reads: CATSDSLAGAYEQYF. The CDR3 region has the DNA TGTGCCACCAGTGATTCCCTAGCGGGAGCCTACGAGCAGTACTTC.

The chain uses TRBV5-6 and TRBJ2-3, with a weak D call TRBD1 (5 bases). The CDR3 loop spans 17 amino acids. Deletions cut 1 base from V and 2 bases from J, with 17 bases between. The germline CDR1 and CDR2 sequences are SGHDT and YYEEEE. DNA for the CDR3: TGTGCCAGCAGCTTGTTTTTAGGAGACAGACCCACAGATACGCAGTATTTT. Residues: CASSLFLGDRPTDTQYF.

The rearrangement links TRBV12-3 or TRBV12-4 to TRBJ2-1, with D uncertain. V lost 6 bases and J lost 10, with 13 bases in between. The CDR3 consists of 12 residues. CDR3 DNA sequence: TGTGCCAGCAGCTACCATATAGGCGAGCAGTTCTTC. This gives the protein CASSYHIGEQFF.

The V call is TRBV28, the J call TRBJ2-7; TRBD2 matches at 13 bases. The V gene end was trimmed by 6 bases and the J gene end by 3 bases; junction bases not matched to a gene: 11. The CDR3 contains 17 residues. Germline values: CDR1 MDHEN, CDR2 SYDVKM. CDR3 sequence: CASRETTSGRSGYEQYF. As DNA, the CDR3 is TGTGCCAGCAGAGAGACGACTAGCGGGAGGTCCGGCTACGAGCAGTACTTC.

This clonotype was detected once. The V gene is TRBV2, the J gene TRBJ2-3; 7 bases line up with TRBD2. J gave up 0 bases and V 0 bases, and 3 bases lay outside the gene matches. CDR1 and CDR2 from the germline V gene are SNHLY and FYNNEI. CDR3 length: 16 amino acids. The CDR3 DNA sequence: TGTGCCAGCAGTGAAGCGCTAGCGGATAGCACAGATACGCAGTATTTT. This translates into CASSEALADSTDTQYF.

Only a few counts were recorded for this clonotype. The rearrangement uses TRBV5-8 and TRBJ2-4, with D tentatively TRBD2 (5 bases). Trimming cost V 5 bases and J 13 bases, with 25 bases left between them. Germline V gene lookup returns CDR1 SGHTS and CDR2 YDEGEE. This CDR3 is 15 amino acids long. This CDR3 is CASRPPGSKIREQYF. As DNA, the CDR3 is TGTGCCAGCAGACCCCCGGGATCCAAGATAAGGGAGCAGTACTTC. Full variable domain (rest looked up from reference TRBV5-8 and TRBJ2-4): EAGVTQSPTHLIKTRGQQATLRCSPISGHTSVYWYQQALGLGLQFLLWYDEGEERNRGNFPPRFSGRQFPNYSSELNVNALELEDSALYLCASRPPGSKIREQYFGAGTRLSVL.

This clonotype has a handful of counts. The rearrangement links TRBV5-1 to TRBJ2-7; 9 bases are shared with TRBD1. The germline V gene encodes CDR1 SGHRS and CDR2 YFSETQ. V lost 3 bases to trimming and J lost 2 bases; unmatched junction nucleotides: 6. This CDR3 comprises 15 residues. CDR3 protein: CASSSAGTGTYEQYF. CDR3 sequence (DNA): TGCGCCAGCAGCTCAGCCGGGACAGGGACCTACGAGCAGTACTTC.

In this sample, this clonotype turned up a few times. The chain joins TRBV4-2 to TRBJ2-3; 9 nucleotides align to TRBD2. This CDR3 is built from 18 residues. The junction had 13 bases not matched to a gene; V was cut back by 2 bases and J by 4 bases. Germline-derived CDR1 and CDR2 are LGHNA and YNFKEQ. The CDR3 region has the DNA TGTGCCAGCAGCCAATTGGGGGCGGGAGGGCCGAGCGCAGATACGCAGTATTTT. This gives the protein CASSQLGAGGPSADTQYF.

The chain links TRBV28 to TRBJ2-7; maybe TRBD2 (6 bases). Germline V lookup: CDR1 MDHEN, CDR2 SYDVKM. Trimming removed 6 bases at V and 3 bases at J, with 15 bases between. There are 14 residues in the CDR3. Written as DNA, the CDR3 is TGTGCCAGCAGGGCGCGGGGAGTGGACTACGAGCAGTACTTC. Translating gives CASRARGVDYEQYF. Full variable domain (remainder filled in from reference TRBV28 and TRBJ2-7): DVKVTQSSRYLVKRTGEKVFLECVQDMDHENMFWYRQDPGLGLRLIYFSYDVKMKEKGDIPEGYSVSREKKERFSLILESASTNQTSMYLCASRARGVDYEQYFGPGTRLTVT.

The V and J genes are TRBV2 and TRBJ2-5, with a weak D call TRBD2 (5 bases). Trimming left V 6 bases short and J 4 bases short, with 12 bases between. Germline-derived CDR1 and CDR2 are SNHLY and FYNNEI. CDR3 size: 13 residues. The CDR3 here is CASRGSRAETQYF. The DNA of the CDR3 is TGTGCCAGCAGAGGGTCGCGGGCAGAGACCCAGTACTTC. The variable domain in full, with the rest retrieved from reference TRBV2 and TRBJ2-5, is EPEVTQTPSHQVTQMGQEVILRCVPISNHLYFYWYRQILGQKVEFLVSFYNNEISEKSEIFDDQFSVERPDGSNFTLKIRSTKLEDSAMYFCASRGSRAETQYFGPGTRLLVL.

This clonotype was seen only a few times. The CDR3 reads CSASRPENTDTQYF. In nucleotides, the CDR3 is TGCAGTGCTAGTAGGCCAGAGAACACAGATACGCAGTATTTT. The chain links TRBV20-1 to TRBJ2-3; no firm D call. Germline CDR1 DFQATT, CDR2 SNEGSKA (reference sequence). Trimming took off 3 bases at V and 2 bases at J, with 12 bases between the two ends. This CDR3 is 14 amino acids long.

The chain combines TRBV7-9 with TRBJ1-1, with D possibly being TRBD1 (5 bases). CDR3 length: 14 amino acids. Trimming removed 7 bases at V and 1 base at J, with 13 bases between. Germline V gene data show CDR1 as SEHNR and CDR2 as FQNEAQ (reference sequence). This CDR3 reads CASTQGAGNTEAFF. In DNA form, the CDR3 reads TGTGCCAGCACCCAAGGGGCAGGGAACACTGAAGCTTTCTTT.

The chain uses TRBV28 and TRBJ1-2; D perhaps matches TRBD1 (6 bases). The CDR3 runs to 16 residues. Germline values: CDR1 MDHEN, CDR2 SYDVKM. Trimming shortened V by 6 bases and J by 4 bases, and 21 bases separated the two germline ends. CDR3 sequence reads: CASRRPGADILYGYTF. CDR3 in DNA: TGTGCCAGCAGGAGGCCGGGGGCCGATATTCTCTATGGCTACACCTTC.

This chain links TRBV6-5 with TRBJ2-1, with 8 bases matching TRBD2. The trim removed 6 bases at V and 4 bases at J, leaving 8 bases unmatched. This CDR3 is built from 15 residues. Germline CDR1 and CDR2: MNHEY and SVGAGI. The DNA of the CDR3 is TGTGCCAGCAGGCTTACTAGCGGAATTTACAATGAGCAGTTCTTC. Amino acids: CASRLTSGIYNEQFF.